These T cell receptor beta chains were read from a single sample in a study of shared clonotypes between healthy human individuals. Clones were sequenced by immunoSEQ multiplex PCR, and TCRdb holds only the in-frame ones, with some missing. The sample has millions of clones; just under 95% are singletons. The sample consisted of naive CD8+ T cells sorted from blood. The origin of the receptors is a young man in good health. The CDR3 runs from the conserved cysteine through the conserved F or W. The D gene is left open where the match is weak. Some rows have no size entry. The others give once, few or many, or a class for an expanded clone.

CASRRATGGWTNEKLFF	TGTGCCAGCAGGCGGGCGACAGGGGGGTGGACTAATGAAAAACTGTTTTTT	TRBD1	-	TRBV7-9	TRBJ1-4
CASSDRDREMGEETQYF	TGTGCCAGCTCAGACCGGGACAGAGAAATGGGCGAAGAGACCCAGTACTTC	TRBD1	-	TRBV18	TRBJ2-5
CASSPETGPTYEQYF	TGTGCCAGCAGTCCGGAGACAGGGCCAACCTACGAGCAGTACTTC	TRBD1	-	TRBV28	TRBJ2-7
CAWSVTNEQFF	TGTGCCTGGAGTGTCACCAATGAGCAGTTCTTC	-	-	TRBV30	TRBJ2-1
CASSFRWGGEGTNEKLFF	TGTGCCAGCAGCTTCAGGTGGGGGGGTGAAGGAACTAATGAAAAACTGTTTTTT	-	-	TRBV7-9	TRBJ1-4
CASSLAGNSYEQYF	TGCGCCAGCAGCTTGGCAGGGAACTCCTACGAGCAGTACTTC	-	-	TRBV5-1	TRBJ2-7
CASSLGQGIDTQYF	TGTGCCAGCAGCCTGGGACAGGGAATAGATACGCAGTATTTT	TRBD1	-	TRBV5-8	TRBJ2-3
CASSPWDRGHYEQYF	TGTGCCAGCAGCCCCTGGGACAGGGGGCACTACGAGCAGTACTTC	TRBD1	-	TRBV9	TRBJ2-7
CASTEGTRDYEQYF	TGTGCCAGCACCGAGGGGACTAGGGACTACGAGCAGTACTTC	TRBD2	once	TRBV2	TRBJ2-7
CASSPRTGLEQYF	TGTGCCAGCAGCCCGAGGACAGGTCTCGAGCAGTACTTC	TRBD1	-	TRBV11-3	TRBJ2-7
CASSLSSGNWETQYF	TGTGCCAGCAGCTTGTCTAGCGGGAATTGGGAGACCCAGTACTTC	TRBD2	-	TRBV5-6	TRBJ2-5
CASSVRDSLVLNYGYTF	TGTGCCAGCAGTGTCCGGGACAGTTTAGTTCTGAACTATGGCTACACCTTC	TRBD1	-	TRBV6-1	TRBJ1-2
CAWSPTSGGAFGFTEETQYF	TGTGCCTGGAGCCCGACTAGCGGGGGGGCCTTTGGTTTTACTGAAGAGACCCAGTACTTC	TRBD2	-	TRBV30	TRBJ2-5
CASSWAESYEQYF	TGTGCCAGCAGCTGGGCTGAGTCCTACGAGCAGTACTTC	-	-	TRBV5-6	TRBJ2-7
CASSKVGHNYGYTF	TGTGCCAGCAGCAAAGTGGGGCATAACTATGGCTACACCTTC	-	-	TRBV21-1	TRBJ1-2
CASSVGALAKNIQYF	TGTGCCAGCAGCGTTGGGGCCCTAGCCAAAAACATTCAGTACTTC	-	once	TRBV9	TRBJ2-4